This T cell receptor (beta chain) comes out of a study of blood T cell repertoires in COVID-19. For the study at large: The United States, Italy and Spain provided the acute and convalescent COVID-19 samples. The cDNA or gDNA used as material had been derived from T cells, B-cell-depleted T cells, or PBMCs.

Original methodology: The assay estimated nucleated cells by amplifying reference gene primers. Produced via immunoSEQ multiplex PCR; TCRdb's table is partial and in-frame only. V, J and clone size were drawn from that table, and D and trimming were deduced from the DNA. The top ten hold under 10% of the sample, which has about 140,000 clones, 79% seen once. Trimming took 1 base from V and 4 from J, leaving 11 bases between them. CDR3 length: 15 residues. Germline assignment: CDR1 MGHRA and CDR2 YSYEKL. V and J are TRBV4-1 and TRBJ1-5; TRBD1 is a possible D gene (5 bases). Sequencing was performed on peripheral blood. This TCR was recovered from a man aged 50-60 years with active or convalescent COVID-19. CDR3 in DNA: TGCGCCAGCAGCCAAGGGCAGGGCGGTAATCAGCCCCAGCATTTT. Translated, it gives CASSQGQGGNQPQHF.